The rows below give T cell receptor beta chains drawn from one sample of a study of OX40 agonist ivuxolimab in advanced cancers. Some clones are missing from TCRdb's copy, which holds only in-frame ones; the method was immunoSEQ multiplex PCR. The sample records under 85,000 clones, approximately 78% being singletons. Sequences were derived from CD4+ or CD8+ T cells sorted from blood, sampled in a trial of the OX40 agonist ivuxolimab. These receptors came from an adult with an advanced solid tumor such as melanoma, head and neck, liver or kidney cancer. Both conserved end residues are part of each CDR3. A D gene is named only where the DNA matches it firmly. The size entry is marked missing in some rows and otherwise reads once, few, many or a size class.

CDR3: CASSTGLAGGEQFF
DNA: TGTGCCAGTAGTACGGGACTAGCGGGGGGTGAGCAGTTCTTC
size: once
J: TRBJ2-1
V: TRBV19
D: TRBD2

CDR3: CASSATSGIRADTQYF
DNA: TGTGCCAGCAGCGCAACTAGCGGGATTAGGGCAGATACGCAGTATTTT
size: -
J: TRBJ2-3
V: TRBV9
D: TRBD2

CDR3: CASSQGFYTEAFF
DNA: TGTGCCAGCAGCCAGGGGTTCTACACTGAAGCTTTCTTT
size: -
J: TRBJ1-1
V: TRBV7-8
D: -

CDR3: CASSPLPKGAGYSNQPQHF
DNA: TGTGCCAGCAGCCCCCTACCTAAGGGGGCTGGGTATAGCAATCAGCCCCAGCATTTT
size: -
J: TRBJ1-5
V: TRBV7-9
D: TRBD1

CDR3: CASSLFGDTEAFF
DNA: TGTGCCAGCAGTTTGTTCGGGGACACTGAAGCTTTCTTT
size: -
J: TRBJ1-1
V: TRBV27
D: -

CDR3: CASSSFDHNSPLHF
DNA: TGCGCCAGCAGCTCTTTCGATCATAATTCACCCCTCCACTTT
size: -
J: TRBJ1-6
V: TRBV5-1
D: -

CDR3: CASSSLRGESWETQYF
DNA: TGTGCCAGTAGTTCATTACGAGGGGAGAGTTGGGAGACCCAGTACTTC
size: once
J: TRBJ2-5
V: TRBV19
D: -

CDR3: CASTRGVRNYGYTF
DNA: TGTGCCAGTACCCGGGGAGTACGTAACTATGGCTACACCTTC
size: -
J: TRBJ1-2
V: TRBV19
D: -

CDR3: CASSIQGQFEQYF
DNA: TGTGCCAGTAGTATTCAGGGGCAATTTGAGCAGTACTTC
size: -
J: TRBJ2-7
V: TRBV19
D: -

CDR3: CSAENNRVSQPQHF
DNA: TGCAGCGCCGAAAATAACAGGGTCTCTCAGCCCCAGCATTTT
size: -
J: TRBJ1-5
V: TRBV29-1
D: -

CDR3: CSVEGRPNYGYTF
DNA: TGCAGCGTTGAAGGTAGACCTAACTATGGCTACACCTTC
size: once
J: TRBJ1-2
V: TRBV29-1
D: -

CDR3: CASSSYQETQYF
DNA: TGTGCCAGCAGCTCATATCAAGAGACCCAGTACTTC
size: -
J: TRBJ2-5
V: TRBV5-4
D: -

CDR3: CASSLPLYNEQFF
DNA: TGTGCCAGCAGCTTACCACTATACAATGAGCAGTTCTTC
size: -
J: TRBJ2-1
V: TRBV7-9
D: -

CDR3: CASRLTGITDTQYF
DNA: TGTGCCAGCAGGCTCACAGGGATCACAGATACGCAGTATTTT
size: once
J: TRBJ2-3
V: TRBV6-5
D: -

CDR3: CASSPVGGGTEAFF
DNA: TGTGCCAGCAGCCCGGTCGGGGGGGGCACTGAAGCTTTCTTT
size: -
J: TRBJ1-1
V: TRBV14
D: -

CDR3: CASSSGTIYEQYF
DNA: TGTGCCAGCAGTTCCGGGACTATCTACGAGCAGTACTTC
size: -
J: TRBJ2-7
V: TRBV7-2
D: TRBD2

CDR3: CASSHPPGRVNTEAFF
DNA: TGTGCCAGCAGCCACCCCCCTGGGAGGGTTAACACTGAAGCTTTCTTT
size: once
J: TRBJ1-1
V: TRBV9
D: -

CDR3: CASSARHTLYGYTF
DNA: TGTGCCAGCAGTGCAAGACACACCCTCTATGGCTACACCTTC
size: many
J: TRBJ1-2
V: TRBV2
D: -

CDR3: CASSSQGMNTEAFF
DNA: TGCGCCAGCAGCTCACAGGGAATGAACACTGAAGCTTTCTTT
size: -
J: TRBJ1-1
V: TRBV5-1
D: -

CDR3: CASSLKRAYEQYF
DNA: TGTGCCAGCAGTTTAAAAAGGGCTTACGAGCAGTACTTC
size: -
J: TRBJ2-7
V: TRBV6-5
D: -

CDR3: CASTKWLGQGYNEQFF
DNA: TGTGCCAGCACCAAATGGTTGGGACAGGGTTACAATGAGCAGTTCTTC
size: few
J: TRBJ2-1
V: TRBV7-9
D: TRBD1

CDR3: CASSPVGTSGNTIYF
DNA: TGTGCCAGCAGCCCAGTGGGGACCTCTGGAAACACCATATATTTT
size: few
J: TRBJ1-3
V: TRBV7-2
D: -